This passage covers 25 T cell receptor beta chains from one sample sequenced in a study of CD8 T cells in Susac syndrome. It was with random hexamers that roughly 0.45 to 1 ug RNA was reverse transcribed. TCRdb re-called the immunoSEQ multiplex PCR reads with MiXCR, one entry per CDR3 protein. The sample has around 220,000 distinct CDR3 sequences; 92% are singletons. What was sequenced was CD8+ T cells from PBMCs. The receptors shown here come from a human donor with multiple sclerosis.

J is TRBJ2-3 and V is TRBV4-2; D is possibly TRBD2 (5 bases). The ends were cut back, 0 bases at V and 0 bases at J, with 10 bases in the middle. Germline V lookup: CDR1 LGHNA, CDR2 YNFKEQ. This CDR3 has 16 residues. CDR3 DNA sequence: TGTGCCAGCAGCCAAGAGGTGGGAGATAGCACAGATACGCAGTATTTT. Encoded protein: CASSQEVGDSTDTQYF.

The chain recombines TRBV23-1 with TRBJ1-6; maybe TRBD1 (5 bases). TRBV23-1 is labeled an ORF, and its function is uncertain. There are 17 residues in the CDR3. V was clipped by 7 bases and J by 6 bases, with 22 bases between them. The CDR3 is CASTATVIVVINSPLHF. Here the CDR3 DNA reads TGCGCCAGCACCGCGACAGTAATAGTAGTGATTAATTCACCCCTCCACTTT.

This rearrangement joins TRBV25-1 to TRBJ1-1; D unresolved. Germline CDR1 and CDR2: MGHDK and SYGVNS. The CDR3 sequence is 14 residues long. Trimming shortened V by 2 bases and J by 3 bases, and 10 bases separated the two germline ends. CDR3 residues: CASSEGYSHTEAFF. CDR3 sequence (DNA): TGTGCCAGCAGTGAAGGGTACTCCCACACTGAAGCTTTCTTT.

CDR3 sequence (DNA): TGTGCCAGCAGCTTGACTCCTCCTTTGGTTGGGGCGATGAACACTGAAGCTTTCTTT. This sequence encodes CASSLTPPLVGAMNTEAFF. The chain carries TRBV7-8 and TRBJ1-1, with a tentative D call TRBD1 (5 bases). Germline CDR1 and CDR2: SGHVS and FQNEAQ. The CDR3 runs 19 residues. Between the trimmed V and J ends, which lost 3 bases and 0 bases, there was a span of 23 bases.

The chain recombines TRBV27 with TRBJ2-2; no firm D call. This CDR3 is built from 14 residues. Trimming took off 2 bases at V and 1 base at J, with 5 bases between the two ends. The germline V gene encodes CDR1 MNHEY and CDR2 SMNVEV (reference sequence). CDR3 coding DNA: TGTGCCAGCAGTTTAGGGATGAACACCGGGGAGCTGTTTTTT. The encoded protein is CASSLGMNTGELFF.

CDR3 residues: CASSHQGAGTLQETQYF. DNA of the CDR3: TGCGCCAGCAGCCACCAGGGTGCGGGGACCTTACAAGAGACCCAGTACTTC. The chain employs TRBV4-1 and TRBJ2-5, with a possible D match to TRBD2 (6 bases). Trimming took 3 bases from V and 2 from J, leaving 19 bases between them. Germline lookup yields CDR1 MGHRA and CDR2 YSYEKL. There are 17 residues in the CDR3.

The chain is built from TRBV19 and TRBJ2-7; TRBD2 agrees at 10 bases. The V gene end was trimmed by 3 bases and the J gene end by 3 bases; junction bases not matched to a gene: 2. The CDR3 extends over 14 amino acids. Germline CDR1 is LNHDA and CDR2 is SQIVND (reference sequence). The CDR3 coding sequence is TGTGCCAGTAGTATCGGGACTAGCGACTACGAGCAGTACTTC. This encodes CASSIGTSDYEQYF. Full variable domain (remainder filled in from reference TRBV19 and TRBJ2-7): DGGITQSPKYLFRKEGQNVTLSCEQNLNHDAMYWYRQDPGQGLRLIYYSQIVNDFQKGDIAEGYSVSREKKESFPLTVTSAQKNPTAFYLCASSIGTSDYEQYFGPGTRLTVT.

V and J are TRBV5-1 and TRBJ2-1; TRBD2 agrees at 10 bases. Germline V CDR1 and CDR2: SGHRS, YFSETQ. This CDR3 has 17 residues. Germline trimming cut 1 base from V and 3 bases from J; bases unmatched to any gene: 7. The CDR3 loop is CASSLWAPSGGYNEQFF. The CDR3, as DNA: TGCGCCAGCAGCTTGTGGGCCCCTAGCGGGGGCTACAATGAGCAGTTCTTC.

This rearrangement joins TRBV4-1 to TRBJ2-7, with D tentatively TRBD1 or TRBD2 (6 bases each). CDR3 length: 13 amino acids. Trimming left V 4 bases short and J 13 bases short, with 20 bases between. Germline CDR1 reads MGHRA; CDR2 reads YSYEKL. The CDR3 spells CASSPYDAGHVYF. In DNA, the CDR3 is TGCGCCAGCAGCCCTTATGATGCGGGACACGTATACTTC.

The chain couples TRBV29-1 to TRBJ2-5; a possible D gene is TRBD2 (5 bases). V was clipped by 2 bases and J by 9 bases, with 13 bases between them. This CDR3 is 12 amino acids long. The germline gives CDR1 SQVTM, CDR2 ANQGSEA. As DNA, the CDR3 is TGCAGCGTTGAAAGGGAGAATCTGGCCCAGTACTTC. It is translated as CSVERENLAQYF.

The chain recombines TRBV28 with TRBJ2-7, with 8 bases matching TRBD1. V lost 5 bases and J lost 5; bases outside the gene matches: 11. From germline, CDR1 is MDHEN and CDR2 SYDVKM. This CDR3 is 15 amino acids long. The CDR3 here is CASSGGTGELHEQYF. In DNA form, the CDR3 reads TGTGCCAGCAGTGGGGGGACAGGAGAACTCCACGAGCAGTACTTC.

The chain carries TRBV29-1 and TRBJ2-2; no firm D call. This CDR3 is built from 13 residues. V was clipped by 6 bases and J by 0 bases, with 8 bases between them. Per germline, CDR1 SQVTM and CDR2 ANQGSEA. The CDR3 sequence: CSVSAPNTGELFF. CDR3 nucleotide sequence: TGCAGCGTCTCCGCTCCGAACACCGGGGAGCTGTTTTTT.

This rearrangement joins TRBV5-6 to TRBJ1-6, with TRBD1 matching over 9 bases. Losses at the gene ends were 0 bases for V and 7 bases for J; bases not matched to a gene: 5. The CDR3 is 16 amino acids. Germline V CDR1 and CDR2: SGHDT, YYEEEE. The CDR3: CASSLGSGTGNSPLHF. In DNA form, the CDR3 reads TGTGCCAGCAGCTTGGGCTCCGGGACAGGGAATTCACCCCTCCACTTT.

V gene TRBV27 combines with J gene TRBJ1-1; no clear D gene. Per the germline V gene, CDR1 is MNHEY and CDR2 is SMNVEV (reference sequence). V was pared by 4 bases and J by 3 bases, with 12 bases between. The CDR3 covers 14 residues. The CDR3 spells CASSSGREDTEAFF. DNA of the CDR3: TGTGCCAGCAGTTCGGGGAGGGAGGACACTGAAGCTTTCTTT.

This chain links TRBV6-5 with TRBJ2-7, with 9 bases that match TRBD1. Germline trimming cut 2 bases from V and 6 bases from J; bases unmatched to any gene: 8. CDR1 MNHEY and CDR2 SVGAGI come from the germline V gene. The CDR3 covers 15 residues. The chain's CDR3 is CASSYAGTGLSEQYF. CDR3 nucleotides: TGTGCCAGCAGTTACGCCGGGACAGGGCTCTCCGAGCAGTACTTC.

The rearrangement joins TRBV3-1 to TRBJ1-2, with 7 positions matching TRBD1. The trim removed 3 bases at V and 3 bases at J, leaving 16 bases unmatched. The CDR3 is 18 amino acids. Germline V gives CDR1 LGHDT, CDR2 YNNKEL (reference sequence). In DNA form, the CDR3 reads TGTGCCAGCAGCCACGCTCCAGGGGGGATCCTCGAGCACTATGGCTACACCTTC. It yields the protein CASSHAPGGILEHYGYTF.

The CDR3 DNA is TGTGCCAGCAGGGCTAGTGGGGCCAACGTCCTGACTTTC. Its protein is CASRASGANVLTF. The V gene is TRBV25-1, the J gene TRBJ2-6; D gene ambiguous. The CDR3 spans 13 residues. The germline gives CDR1 MGHDK, CDR2 SYGVNS. The V gene lost 6 bases and the J gene lost 3 bases, with 6 bases spanning the gap.

The chain uses TRBV20-1 and TRBJ2-3; TRBD2 matches 13 bases. CDR3 length: 16 residues. In germline, CDR1 is DFQATT, CDR2 SNEGSKA (reference sequence). V gave up 6 bases and J gave up 7 bases; unmatched junction bases: 13. CDR3 protein: CSAQPSGTSGKNTQYF. In nucleotides, the CDR3 is TGCAGTGCCCAACCCTCCGGGACTAGCGGGAAAAATACGCAGTATTTT.

The rearrangement joins TRBV29-1 to TRBJ2-1; D is unresolved. V shed 6 bases and J shed 0 bases, with 12 bases lying between them. Germline V gene lookup returns CDR1 SQVTM and CDR2 ANQGSEA. The CDR3 length is 14 residues. For the CDR3, the DNA is TGCAGCGTCAATCCACTAAGCTCCTACAATGAGCAGTTCTTC. This codes for CSVNPLSSYNEQFF.

This clonotype was found once. The chain links TRBV13 to TRBJ1-1; unclear D gene. This CDR3 contains 16 residues. Germline CDR1 is PRHDT and CDR2 is FYEKMQ (reference sequence). The V and J ends lost 1 base and 4 bases respectively, with 16 bases between them. CDR3: CASSLALLGHFTEAFF. CDR3 in DNA: TGTGCCAGCAGCTTAGCTTTATTAGGGCACTTCACTGAAGCTTTCTTT.

The J gene is TRBJ2-5, the V gene TRBV27; unclear D gene. Germline V gene sequence: CDR1 MNHEY, CDR2 SMNVEV (reference sequence). The CDR3 is 15 residues long. V was trimmed by 4 bases and J by 4 bases, leaving 16 bases between them. The chain's CDR3 is CASSSPSETGETQYF. The CDR3 bases are TGTGCCAGCAGTTCTCCCTCCGAAACGGGAGAGACCCAGTACTTC.

The chain joins TRBV18 to TRBJ1-1; D is ambiguous. This CDR3 has 13 amino acids. The ends were cut back, 4 bases at V and 8 bases at J, with 14 bases in the middle. Germline CDR1 and CDR2: KGHSH and LQKENI. CDR3 loop: CASSQREDREAFF. In DNA, the CDR3 is TGTGCCAGCTCACAGAGGGAGGACCGAGAAGCTTTCTTT. The whole variable domain, remainder taken from reference TRBV18 and TRBJ1-1, is NAGVMQNPRHLVRRRGQEARLRCSPMKGHSHVYWYRQLPEEGLKFMVYLQKENIIDESGMPKERFSAEFPKEGPSILRIQQVVRGDSAAYFCASSQREDREAFFGQGTRLTVV.

The chain is built from TRBV2 and TRBJ2-3, with a possible D match to TRBD1 (6 bases). V dropped 7 bases and J dropped 2 bases, with 22 bases sitting between them. CDR1 is SNHLY, CDR2 FYNNEI, per germline. The CDR3 loop spans 17 amino acids. Here the CDR3 reads CASTYREIPPTTDTQYF. CDR3 nucleotide sequence: TGTGCCAGCACCTACAGGGAGATCCCTCCCACCACAGATACGCAGTATTTT.

The CDR3 region has the DNA TGTGCCAGTAGTTATAGGATGGGGACTGAAGCTTTCTTT. Residues: CASSYRMGTEAFF. The chain has TRBV19 and TRBJ1-1; D is uncertain. Germline CDR1 and CDR2: LNHDA and SQIVND (reference sequence). The CDR3 has 13 amino acids. V was pared by 5 bases and J by 5 bases, with 12 bases between.

The rearrangement links TRBV29-1 to TRBJ2-3; TRBD1 aligns across 7 bases. J gave up 1 base and V 4 bases, and 5 bases lay outside the gene matches. Germline V gene lookup returns CDR1 SQVTM and CDR2 ANQGSEA. This CDR3 contains 14 residues. The CDR3 region is CSVGMGTGTDTQYF. Here the CDR3 DNA reads TGCAGCGTTGGGATGGGGACAGGCACAGATACGCAGTATTTT.